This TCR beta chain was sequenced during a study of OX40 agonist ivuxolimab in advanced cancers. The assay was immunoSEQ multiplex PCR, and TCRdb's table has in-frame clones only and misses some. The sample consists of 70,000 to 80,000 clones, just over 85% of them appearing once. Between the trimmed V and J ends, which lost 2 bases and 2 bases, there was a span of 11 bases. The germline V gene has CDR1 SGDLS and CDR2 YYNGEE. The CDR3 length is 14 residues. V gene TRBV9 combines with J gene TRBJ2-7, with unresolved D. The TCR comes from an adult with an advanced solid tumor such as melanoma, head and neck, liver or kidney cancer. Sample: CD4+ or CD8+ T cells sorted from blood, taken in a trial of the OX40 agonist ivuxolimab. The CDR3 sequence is CASSVDVFPYEQYF. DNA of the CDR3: TGTGCCAGCAGCGTCGACGTATTTCCCTACGAGCAGTACTTC.